This TCR beta chain emerged from a study of blood T cell repertoires in COVID-19. This clone was picked up one time. CDR1 and CDR2 (germline): SGHRS, YFSETQ. The CDR3 sequence is 17 residues long. J gave up 8 bases and V 2 bases, and 9 bases lay outside the gene matches. TCRdb keeps only in-frame clones here, not all; method: immunoSEQ multiplex PCR. The table has roughly 250,000 clones, about 89% seen once. The clonotype originates from a man aged 25-45 years with acute or convalescent COVID-19. Sequencing was done on a sample of peripheral blood. The rearrangement joins TRBV5-1 to TRBJ2-1, with TRBD2 matching 14 bases. CDR3 nucleotide sequence: TGCGCCAGCAGCTTATCTGGACTAGCGGGGGGCATATATGAGCAGTTCTTC. Translating it yields CASSLSGLAGGIYEQFF.